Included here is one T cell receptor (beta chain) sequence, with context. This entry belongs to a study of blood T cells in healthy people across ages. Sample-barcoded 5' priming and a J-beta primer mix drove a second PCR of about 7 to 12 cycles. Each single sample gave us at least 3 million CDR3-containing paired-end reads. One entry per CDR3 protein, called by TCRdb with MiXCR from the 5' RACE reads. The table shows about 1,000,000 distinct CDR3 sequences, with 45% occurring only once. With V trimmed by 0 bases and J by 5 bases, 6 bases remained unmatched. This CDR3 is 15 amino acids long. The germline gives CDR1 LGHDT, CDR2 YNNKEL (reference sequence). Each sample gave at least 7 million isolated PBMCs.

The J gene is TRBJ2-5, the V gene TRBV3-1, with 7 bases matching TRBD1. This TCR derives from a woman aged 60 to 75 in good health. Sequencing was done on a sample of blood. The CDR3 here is CASSQEKGAGETQYF. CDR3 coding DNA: TGTGCCAGCAGCCAAGAAAAGGGGGCAGGGGAGACCCAGTACTTC.